This is a list of T cell receptor beta chains from one sample in a study of T cell responses to AZD1222 COVID-19 vaccine. Produced via immunoSEQ multiplex PCR; TCRdb's table is partial and in-frame only. The data show over 75,000 clones, with approximately 85% seen just once and around 3.6% held by the top ten. The starting material was peripheral blood, obtained 28 days after the second AZD1222 dose. The source is an adult who received the AZD1222 COVID-19 vaccine. Each CDR3 is given with its conserved first and last residue. D genes are given only for firm matches. Not all rows give a size; the values are once, few, many and, for expanded clones, a class.

TRBJ1-1 | TRBV11-3 | TRBD1 | NA | CASSPGQGYTEAFF | TGTGCCAGCAGCCCCGGACAGGGGTACACTGAAGCTTTCTTT
TRBJ2-7 | TRBV4-2 | NA | NA | CASSQDMQGRYEQYF | TGTGCCAGCAGCCAAGATATGCAGGGACGATACGAGCAGTACTTC
TRBJ1-4 | TRBV25-1 | NA | NA | CASSESRPTNEKLFF | TGTGCCAGCAGTGAATCGAGACCAACTAATGAAAAACTGTTTTTT
TRBJ1-4 | TRBV3-1/TRBV3-2 | TRBD1 | NA | CASSQYYGQGVNEKLFF | TGTGCCAGCAGCCAATACTACGGACAGGGGGTTAATGAAAAACTGTTTTTT
TRBJ2-1 | TRBV11-3 | NA | NA | CASSDTTSPGRSYNEQFF | TGTGCCAGCAGCGACACGACAAGCCCGGGCCGCTCCTACAATGAGCAGTTCTTC
TRBJ1-3 | TRBV19 | NA | NA | CASNRRNSGNTIYF | TGTGCCAGTAATCGACGGAACTCTGGAAACACCATATATTTT
TRBJ1-1 | TRBV18 | NA | NA | CASSLSGTQNTEAFF | TGTGCCAGCTCACTTTCCGGGACACAAAACACTGAAGCTTTCTTT
TRBJ1-2 | TRBV4-1 | NA | many | CASSQDRNPPMSGYTF | TGCGCCAGCAGCCAAGATAGAAATCCTCCTATGAGTGGCTACACCTTC
TRBJ2-3 | TRBV24-1 | TRBD2 | NA | CATSDALAGGQDTQYF | TGTGCCACCAGTGACGCACTAGCGGGAGGGCAAGATACGCAGTATTTT
TRBJ1-2 | TRBV27 | NA | NA | CASSLSQGGYGYTF | TGTGCCAGCAGTTTGTCCCAGGGAGGCTATGGCTACACCTTC
TRBJ1-2 | TRBV29-1 | TRBD1 | NA | CSAHRGANYGYTF | TGCAGCGCCCACAGGGGAGCTAACTATGGCTACACCTTC
TRBJ1-4 | TRBV7-2 | NA | NA | CASSLGHSNEKLFF | TGTGCCAGCAGCTTAGGGCACAGTAATGAAAAACTGTTTTTT
TRBJ1-4 | TRBV5-1 | TRBD1 | NA | CASSQGQGSEKLFF | TGCGCCAGCAGCCAGGGACAGGGTTCTGAAAAACTGTTTTTT
TRBJ2-7 | TRBV5-1 | NA | NA | CASSLPEGDRYEQYF | TGCGCCAGCAGCTTACCGGAGGGGGATAGATACGAGCAGTACTTC
TRBJ2-7 | TRBV11-3 | NA | few | CASSLGDSYEQYF | TGTGCCAGCAGCTTAGGGGACTCGTACGAGCAGTACTTC
TRBJ1-2 | TRBV10-3 | NA | NA | CAISEGLSYGYTF | TGTGCCATCAGTGAGGGGCTATCTTATGGCTACACCTTC
TRBJ1-5 | TRBV7-8 | NA | once | CASSSQVRRSNQPQHF | TGTGCCAGCAGTTCCCAGGTCCGGCGTAGCAATCAGCCCCAGCATTTT
TRBJ1-2 | TRBV7-8 | NA | NA | CASSLESSAYGYTF | TGTGCCAGCAGCTTAGAAAGCTCGGCTTATGGCTACACCTTC
TRBJ2-3 | TRBV12-3/TRBV12-4 | NA | few | CASSASTDTQYF | TGTGCCAGCAGTGCCAGCACAGATACGCAGTATTTT
TRBJ1-2 | TRBV19 | NA | NA | CASSMVNYGYTF | TGTGCCAGTAGTATGGTTAATTATGGCTACACCTTC
TRBJ2-7 | TRBV19 | TRBD1 | NA | CASNQGTGFYEQYF | TGTGCCAGTAATCAAGGGACAGGGTTCTACGAGCAGTACTTC
TRBJ1-6 | TRBV20-1 | TRBD1 | NA | CSAVTGGTLHF | TGCAGTGCTGTTACAGGGGGCACCCTCCACTTT
TRBJ2-3 | TRBV28 | TRBD1 | NA | CASSAIVFTRQGFTDTQYF | TGTGCCAGCAGTGCCATCGTATTTACGAGACAGGGGTTCACAGATACGCAGTATTTT
TRBJ2-3 | TRBV11-3 | NA | NA | CASSFGRSTDTQYF | TGTGCCAGCAGCTTCGGACGGAGCACAGATACGCAGTATTTT
TRBJ2-2 | TRBV6-5 | TRBD1 | NA | CAIQGARTGELFF | TGTGCCATTCAGGGGGCTAGGACCGGGGAGCTGTTTTTT
TRBJ1-5 | TRBV15 | NA | NA | CATSRIGNQPQHF | TGTGCCACCAGCCGGATAGGCAATCAGCCCCAGCATTTT
TRBJ1-5 | TRBV19 | TRBD1 | NA | CASSIPRPRGDQPQHF | TGTGCCAGTAGTATCCCTAGGCCCAGGGGGGATCAGCCCCAGCATTTT
TRBJ2-1 | TRBV7-2 | TRBD2 | NA | CASSLTSGPYNEQFF | TGTGCCAGCAGCTTAACTAGCGGCCCCTACAATGAGCAGTTCTTC
TRBJ2-1 | TRBV6-6 | NA | NA | CASSYWTVEQFF | TGTGCCAGCAGCTACTGGACTGTTGAGCAGTTCTTC
TRBJ1-2 | TRBV29-1 | NA | NA | CSVEERGRKNGYTF | TGCAGCGTTGAAGAAAGGGGGAGGAAGAATGGCTACACCTTC
TRBJ2-7 | TRBV5-4 | NA | once | CASREIGGVGEQYF | TGTGCCAGCAGGGAGATTGGAGGGGTGGGCGAGCAGTACTTC
TRBJ2-7 | TRBV28 | TRBD1 | NA | CASSLGTGDEQYF | TGTGCCAGCAGTTTGGGGACAGGTGACGAGCAGTACTTC
TRBJ2-3 | TRBV7-2 | NA | NA | CASWFAGRPDTQYF | TGTGCCAGCTGGTTTGCTGGACGGCCAGATACGCAGTATTTT
TRBJ2-2 | TRBV4-1 | TRBD2 | NA | CASSQVTSGRGTGELFF | TGCGCCAGCAGCCAAGTAACTAGCGGGAGAGGTACCGGGGAGCTGTTTTTT
TRBJ2-3 | TRBV28 | NA | NA | CASTLGSSTDTQYF | TGTGCCAGCACCTTGGGTAGTAGCACAGATACGCAGTATTTT
TRBJ1-6 | TRBV6-5 | TRBD1 | NA | CASSKTGDYSPLHF | TGTGCCAGCAGTAAGACAGGGGACTATTCACCCCTCCACTTT
TRBJ1-5 | TRBV30 | NA | NA | CAWSGRIGSSNQPQHF | TGTGCCTGGAGTGGCAGAATAGGATCAAGCAATCAGCCCCAGCATTTT
TRBJ1-5 | TRBV6-5 | TRBD1 | few | CASRGQGSNQPQHF | TGTGCCAGCAGGGGACAGGGCAGCAATCAGCCCCAGCATTTT
TRBJ1-4 | TRBV6-5 | NA | NA | CATSRGVANEKLFF | TGTGCCACCTCCCGGGGAGTCGCCAATGAAAAACTGTTTTTT
TRBJ2-4 | TRBV28 | NA | NA | CASSLGQPSAKNIQYF | TGTGCCAGCAGTTTAGGGCAGCCTTCGGCCAAAAACATTCAGTACTTC
TRBJ2-4 | TRBV5-4 | NA | NA | CASSLITQNIQYF | TGTGCCAGCAGCCTCATTACCCAAAACATTCAGTACTTC
TRBJ1-1 | TRBV2 | NA | NA | CASSEGQVTEAFF | TGTGCCAGCAGTGAAGGACAGGTCACGGAAGCTTTCTTT
TRBJ2-5 | TRBV6-2/TRBV6-3 | TRBD1 | NA | CASSNPGQGHQETQYF | TGTGCCAGCAGTAACCCGGGACAGGGTCACCAAGAGACCCAGTACTTC
TRBJ2-1 | TRBV7-3 | TRBD2 | once | CASSLKGAGGLENEQFF | TGTGCCAGCAGCTTAAAAGGGGCGGGAGGGCTCGAGAATGAGCAGTTCTTC